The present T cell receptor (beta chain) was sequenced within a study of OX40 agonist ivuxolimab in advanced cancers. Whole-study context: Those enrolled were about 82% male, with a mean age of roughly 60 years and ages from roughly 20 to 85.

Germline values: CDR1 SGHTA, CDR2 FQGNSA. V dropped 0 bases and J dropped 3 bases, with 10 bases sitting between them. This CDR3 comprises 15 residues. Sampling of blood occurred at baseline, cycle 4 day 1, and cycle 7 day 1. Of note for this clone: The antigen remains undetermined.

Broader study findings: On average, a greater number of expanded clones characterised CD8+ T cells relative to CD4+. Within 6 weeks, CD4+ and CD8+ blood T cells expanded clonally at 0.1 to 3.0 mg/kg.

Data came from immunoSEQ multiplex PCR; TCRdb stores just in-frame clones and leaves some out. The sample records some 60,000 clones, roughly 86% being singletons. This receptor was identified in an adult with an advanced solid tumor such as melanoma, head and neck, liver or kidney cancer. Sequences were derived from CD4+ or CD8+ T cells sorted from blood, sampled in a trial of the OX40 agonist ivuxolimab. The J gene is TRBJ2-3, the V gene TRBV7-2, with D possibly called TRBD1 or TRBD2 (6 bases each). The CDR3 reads CASSLAGGWTDTQYF. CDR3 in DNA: TGTGCCAGCAGCTTAGCGGGGGGCTGGACAGATACGCAGTATTTT.